This TCR beta chain appears in the sequencing data of a study of CD8+ T cells in alopecia areata. Study context: It was oral tofacitinib, at 5 to 10 mg twice daily, that treated patients received.

In germline, CDR1 is GTSNPN, CDR2 SVGIG (reference sequence). The CDR3 runs to 13 residues. V lost 7 bases to trimming and J lost 0 bases, with 10 bases between them. cDNA reverse transcribed from extracted RNA served as the sequencing template. Data came from immunoSEQ multiplex PCR; TCRdb stores just in-frame clones and leaves some out. This table holds under 200,000 clones, around 59% found once. Sample treatment: oral pan-JAK inhibitor, 5-10 mg twice daily. Researchers gathered lesional scalp punch biopsies and peripheral blood from patients with alopecia areata. The table lists this clone with a count of one.

The sequence was collected from a human donor with alopecia areata. Sequencing was performed on CD4+ T cells sorted from blood, taken at week 24, from a patient treated with tofacitinib. The V call is TRBV30, the J call TRBJ2-1, with D perhaps assigned TRBD1 or TRBD2 (5 bases each). In nucleotides, the CDR3 is TGTGCCTCGGGACCAAGCTCCTACAATGAGCAGTTCTTC. Translation: CASGPSSYNEQFF.